The 3 T cell receptor beta chains below come from one sample, sequenced in a study of blood T cell repertoires in COVID-19. Some clones are missing from TCRdb's copy, which holds only in-frame ones; the method was immunoSEQ multiplex PCR. Of 200,000 to 300,000 clones in the sample, about 80% were seen once. The sample was peripheral blood. These receptors were obtained from a woman older than 75 with acute or convalescent COVID-19.

This clone was observed a single time. This chain links TRBV18 with TRBJ2-3, with 9 bases lining up with TRBD1. Looked up from germline, CDR1 is KGHSH and CDR2 is LQKENI. J lost 3 bases, V lost 4 bases, and 5 bases had no gene match. This CDR3 contains 15 residues. CDR3 coding DNA: TGTGCCAGCTCACTACAGGGGGCGCAAACAGATACGCAGTATTTT. Translating it yields CASSLQGAQTDTQYF. Full variable domain (rest looked up from reference TRBV18 and TRBJ2-3): NAGVMQNPRHLVRRRGQEARLRCSPMKGHSHVYWYRQLPEEGLKFMVYLQKENIIDESGMPKERFSAEFPKEGPSILRIQQVVRGDSAAYFCASSLQGAQTDTQYFGPGTRLTVL.

This chain uses TRBV30 with TRBJ1-2; D is uncertain. The CDR3 consists of 9 residues. Germline loops: CDR1 GTSNPN, CDR2 SVGIG (reference sequence). The CDR3 DNA is TGTAAACCCCTAGATGGCTACACCTTC. Translated, it gives CKPLDGYTF.

The gene calls are TRBV7-3 and TRBJ2-1; 10 bases are a match to TRBD2. CDR3 length equals 15 residues. Germline CDR1 is SGHTA and CDR2 is FQGTGA. V shed 3 bases and J 7 bases; nucleotides not matched to a gene: 6. The CDR3 region has the DNA TGTGCCAGCAGCTTTAGCGGGGGGCGAAGGAATGAGCAGTTCTTC. Its translation: CASSFSGGRRNEQFF.